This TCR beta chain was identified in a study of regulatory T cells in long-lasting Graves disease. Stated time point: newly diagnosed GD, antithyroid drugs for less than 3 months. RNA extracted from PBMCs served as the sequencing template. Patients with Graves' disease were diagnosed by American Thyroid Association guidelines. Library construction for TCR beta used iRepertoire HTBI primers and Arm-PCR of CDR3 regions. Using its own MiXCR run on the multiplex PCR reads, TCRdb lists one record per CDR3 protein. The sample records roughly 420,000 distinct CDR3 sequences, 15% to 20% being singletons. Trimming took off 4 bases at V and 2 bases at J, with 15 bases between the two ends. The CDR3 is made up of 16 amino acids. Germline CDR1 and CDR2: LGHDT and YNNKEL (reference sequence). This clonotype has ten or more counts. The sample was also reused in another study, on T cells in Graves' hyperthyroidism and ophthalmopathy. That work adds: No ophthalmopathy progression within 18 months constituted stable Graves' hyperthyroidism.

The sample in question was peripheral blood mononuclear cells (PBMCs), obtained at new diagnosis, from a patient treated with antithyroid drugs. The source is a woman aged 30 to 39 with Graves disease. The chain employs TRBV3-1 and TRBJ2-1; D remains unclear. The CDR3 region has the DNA TGTGCCAGCAGCCTTAGGGTAATCAAGGCCTACAATGAGCAGTTCTTC. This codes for CASSLRVIKAYNEQFF.